This TCR beta chain is from a study of blood T cell repertoires in COVID-19. Looking at the study overall: The United States, Italy and Spain provided the acute and convalescent COVID-19 samples. T cells, B-cell-depleted T cells, or PBMCs supplied cDNA or gDNA.

The J segment lost 2 bases and the V segment lost 3 bases, leaving 4 bases of the junction unmatched. The germline V gene encodes CDR1 MNHNS and CDR2 SASEGT. The CDR3 runs to 16 residues. In the source study's methods: Researchers report that nucleated cell counts were estimated from reference gene primer amplification. Generated by immunoSEQ multiplex PCR, the TCRdb table keeps only in-frame clones and is missing some. V, J and clone size were drawn from that table, and D and trimming were deduced from the DNA. The sample shows under 250,000 clones, roughly 83% of them seen only once. V usage is TRBV6-1 and J usage is TRBJ2-6; 7 bases are a match to TRBD1. Sequences were obtained from peripheral blood. The clonotype comes from a woman aged 70-85 years with active or convalescent COVID-19. CDR3 sequence reads: CASSETGLAGANVLTF. CDR3 nucleotides: TGTGCCAGCAGTGAGACAGGGCTAGCTGGGGCCAACGTCCTGACTTTC.